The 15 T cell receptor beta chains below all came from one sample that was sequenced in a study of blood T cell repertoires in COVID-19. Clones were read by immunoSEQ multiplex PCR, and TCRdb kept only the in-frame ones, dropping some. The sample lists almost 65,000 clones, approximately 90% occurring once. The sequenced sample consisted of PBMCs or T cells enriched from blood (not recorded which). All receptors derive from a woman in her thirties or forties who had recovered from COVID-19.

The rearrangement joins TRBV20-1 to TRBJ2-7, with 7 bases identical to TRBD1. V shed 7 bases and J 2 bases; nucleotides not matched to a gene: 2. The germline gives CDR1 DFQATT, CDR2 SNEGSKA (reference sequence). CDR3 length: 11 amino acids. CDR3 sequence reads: CSVTGAYEQYF. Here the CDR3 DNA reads TGCAGTGTTACAGGGGCCTACGAGCAGTACTTC.

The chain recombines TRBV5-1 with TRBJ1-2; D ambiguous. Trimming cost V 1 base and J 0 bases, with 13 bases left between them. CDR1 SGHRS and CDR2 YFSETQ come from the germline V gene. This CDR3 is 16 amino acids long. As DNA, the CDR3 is TGCGCCAGCAGCTTGTCCGAAGGACTTTCTAACTATGGCTACACCTTC. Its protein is CASSLSEGLSNYGYTF.

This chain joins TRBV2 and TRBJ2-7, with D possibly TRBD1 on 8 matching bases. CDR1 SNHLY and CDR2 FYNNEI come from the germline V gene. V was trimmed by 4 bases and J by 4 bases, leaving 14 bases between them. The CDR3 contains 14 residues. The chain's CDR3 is CASSGTGRGYEQYF. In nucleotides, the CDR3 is TGTGCCAGCAGTGGGACAGGGAGGGGATACGAGCAGTACTTC.

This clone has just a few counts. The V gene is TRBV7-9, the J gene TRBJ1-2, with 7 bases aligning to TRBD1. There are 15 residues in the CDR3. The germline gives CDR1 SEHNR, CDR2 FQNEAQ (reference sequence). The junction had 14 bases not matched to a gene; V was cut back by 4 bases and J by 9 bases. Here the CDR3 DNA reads TGTGCCAGCAGCTCCCGACAGGGTCGGAATTTGCGCTACACCTTC. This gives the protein CASSSRQGRNLRYTF.

In nucleotides, the CDR3 is TGCAGCGTCCCCCGGGGACAGTTCGATACGCAGTATTTT. This encodes CSVPRGQFDTQYF. The V call is TRBV29-1, the J call TRBJ2-3; 7 bases map to TRBD1. With 6 bases clipped from V and 6 bases from J, the junction kept 9 bases outside the gene matches. CDR3 length: 13 amino acids. Germline lookup yields CDR1 SQVTM and CDR2 ANQGSEA.

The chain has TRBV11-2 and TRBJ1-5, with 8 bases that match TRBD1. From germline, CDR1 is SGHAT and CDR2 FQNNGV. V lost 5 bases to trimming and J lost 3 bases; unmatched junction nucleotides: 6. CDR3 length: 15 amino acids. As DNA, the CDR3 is TGTGCCAGCAGCCAAGGACAGGGCCCCAATCAGCCCCAGCATTTT. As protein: CASSQGQGPNQPQHF.

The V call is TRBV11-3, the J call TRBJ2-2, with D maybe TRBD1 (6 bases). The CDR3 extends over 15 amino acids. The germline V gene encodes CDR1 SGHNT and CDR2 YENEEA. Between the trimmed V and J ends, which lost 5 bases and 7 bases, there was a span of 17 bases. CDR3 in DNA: TGTGCCAGCAGCCGGACCAGGGGTGATGGCGGGGAGCTGTTTTTT. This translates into CASSRTRGDGGELFF.

CDR3 sequence reads: CSASGDSFGNQPQHF. As DNA, the CDR3 is TGCAGTGCTAGTGGGGACAGTTTCGGCAATCAGCCCCAGCATTTT. The rearrangement joins TRBV20-1 to TRBJ1-5; TRBD1 agrees at 7 bases. Germline assignment: CDR1 DFQATT and CDR2 SNEGSKA (reference sequence). The CDR3 consists of 15 residues. The V gene end was trimmed by 3 bases and the J gene end by 2 bases; junction bases not matched to a gene: 7.

The CDR3 region has the DNA TGTGCCAGCAGCCAGATGACAGCGGGGGACTATGGCTACACCTTC. Translation: CASSQMTAGDYGYTF. The chain is built from TRBV14 and TRBJ1-2, with D tentatively TRBD1 (5 bases). V was clipped by 3 bases and J by 3 bases, with 14 bases between them. Germline CDR1 is SGHDN and CDR2 is FVKESK. This CDR3 has 15 amino acids.

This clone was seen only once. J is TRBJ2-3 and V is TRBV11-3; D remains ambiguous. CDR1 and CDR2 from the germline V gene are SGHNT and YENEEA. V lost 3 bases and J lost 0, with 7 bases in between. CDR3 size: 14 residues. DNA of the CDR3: TGTGCCAGCAGCTTTGGAGCGAGCACAGATACGCAGTATTTT. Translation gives CASSFGASTDTQYF.

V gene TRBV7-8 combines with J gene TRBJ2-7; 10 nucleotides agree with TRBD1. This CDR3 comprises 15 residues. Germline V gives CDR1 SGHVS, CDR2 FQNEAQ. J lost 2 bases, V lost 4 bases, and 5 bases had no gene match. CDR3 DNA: TGTGCCAGCAGCTCCTGGACAGGGGGAACCTACGAGCAGTACTTC. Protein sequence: CASSSWTGGTYEQYF.

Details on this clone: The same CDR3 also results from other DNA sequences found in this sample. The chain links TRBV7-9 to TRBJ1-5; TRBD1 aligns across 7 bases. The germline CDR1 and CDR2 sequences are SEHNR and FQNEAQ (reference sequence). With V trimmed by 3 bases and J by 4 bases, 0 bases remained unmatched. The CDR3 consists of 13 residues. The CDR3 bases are TGTGCCAGCAGCTTGACAGGGAATCAGCCCCAGCATTTT. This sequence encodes CASSLTGNQPQHF.

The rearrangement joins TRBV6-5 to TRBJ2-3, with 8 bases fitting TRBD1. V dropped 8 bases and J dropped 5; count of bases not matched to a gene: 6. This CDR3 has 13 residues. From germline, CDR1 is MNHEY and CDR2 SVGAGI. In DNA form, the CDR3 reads TGTGCCAGCTATGGACAGGGAGGAGATACGCAGTATTTT. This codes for CASYGQGGDTQYF.

The CDR3 protein is CAISDKGLSYEQYF. Written as DNA, the CDR3 is TGTGCCATCAGTGATAAGGGGTTGTCCTACGAGCAGTACTTC. The rearrangement joins TRBV10-3 to TRBJ2-7, with D possibly being TRBD1 (5 bases). Trimming removed 3 bases from V and 1 base from J, with 10 bases in between. CDR1 and CDR2 from the germline V gene are ENHRY and SYGVKD. The CDR3 has 14 residues.

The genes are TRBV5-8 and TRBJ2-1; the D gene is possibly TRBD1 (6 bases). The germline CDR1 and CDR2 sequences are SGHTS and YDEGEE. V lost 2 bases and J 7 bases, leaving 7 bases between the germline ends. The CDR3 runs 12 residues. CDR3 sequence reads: CASSFTGNEQFF. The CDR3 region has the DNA TGTGCCAGCAGCTTCACAGGGAATGAGCAGTTCTTC.